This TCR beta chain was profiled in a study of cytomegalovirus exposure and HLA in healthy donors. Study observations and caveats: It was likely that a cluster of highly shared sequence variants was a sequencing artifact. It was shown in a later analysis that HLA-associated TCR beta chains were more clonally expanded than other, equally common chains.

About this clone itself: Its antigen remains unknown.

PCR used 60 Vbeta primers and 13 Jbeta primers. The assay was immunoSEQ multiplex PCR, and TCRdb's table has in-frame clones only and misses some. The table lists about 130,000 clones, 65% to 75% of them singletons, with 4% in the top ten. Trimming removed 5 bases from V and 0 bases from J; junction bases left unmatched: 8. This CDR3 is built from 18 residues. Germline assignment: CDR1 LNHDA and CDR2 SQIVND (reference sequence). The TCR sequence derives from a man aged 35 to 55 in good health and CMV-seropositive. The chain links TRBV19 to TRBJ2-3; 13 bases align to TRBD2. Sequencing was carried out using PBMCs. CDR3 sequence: CASSRPTSGRASTDTQYF. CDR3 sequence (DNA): TGTGCCAGTAGTCGACCTACTAGCGGGAGGGCTAGCACAGATACGCAGTATTTT.